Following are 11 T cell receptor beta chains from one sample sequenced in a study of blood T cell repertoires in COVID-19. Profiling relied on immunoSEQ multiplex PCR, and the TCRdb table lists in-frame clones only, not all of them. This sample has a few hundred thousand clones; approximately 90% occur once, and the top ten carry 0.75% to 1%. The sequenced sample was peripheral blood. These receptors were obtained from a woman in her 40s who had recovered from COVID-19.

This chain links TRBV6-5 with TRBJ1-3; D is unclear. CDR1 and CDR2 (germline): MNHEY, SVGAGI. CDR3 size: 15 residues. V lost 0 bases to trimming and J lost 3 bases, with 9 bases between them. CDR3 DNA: TGTGCCAGCAGTTACTCTCCCGGGGTTGGAAACACCATATATTTT. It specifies CASSYSPGVGNTIYF.

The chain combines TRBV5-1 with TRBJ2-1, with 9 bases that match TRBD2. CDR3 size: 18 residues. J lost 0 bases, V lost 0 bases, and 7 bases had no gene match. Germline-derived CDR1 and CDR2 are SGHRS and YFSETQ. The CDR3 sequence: CASSLGWEREDSYNEQFF. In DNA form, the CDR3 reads TGCGCCAGCAGCTTGGGGTGGGAGCGGGAGGACTCCTACAATGAGCAGTTCTTC. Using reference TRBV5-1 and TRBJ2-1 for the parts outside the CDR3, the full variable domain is KAGVTQTPRYLIKTRGQQVTLSCSPISGHRSVSWYQQTPGQGLQFLFEYFSETQRNKGNFPGRFSGRQFSNSRSEMNVSTLELGDSALYLCASSLGWEREDSYNEQFFGPGTRLTVL.

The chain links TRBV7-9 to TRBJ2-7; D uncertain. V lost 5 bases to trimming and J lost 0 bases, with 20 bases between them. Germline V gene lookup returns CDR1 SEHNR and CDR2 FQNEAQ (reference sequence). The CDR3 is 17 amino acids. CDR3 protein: CASSPILGQYLSYEQYF. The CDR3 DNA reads TGTGCCAGCAGCCCCATCCTAGGCCAGTATCTCTCCTACGAGCAGTACTTC.

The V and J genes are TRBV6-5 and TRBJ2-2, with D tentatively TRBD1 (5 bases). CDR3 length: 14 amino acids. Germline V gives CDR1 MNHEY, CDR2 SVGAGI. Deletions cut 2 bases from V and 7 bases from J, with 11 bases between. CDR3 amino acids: CASSYGAMVGELFF. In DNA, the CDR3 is TGTGCCAGCAGTTACGGGGCGATGGTCGGGGAGCTGTTTTTT.

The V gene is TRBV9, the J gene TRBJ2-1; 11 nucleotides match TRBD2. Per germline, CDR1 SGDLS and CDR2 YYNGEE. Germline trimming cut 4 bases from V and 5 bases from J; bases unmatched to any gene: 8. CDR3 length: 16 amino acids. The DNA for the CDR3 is TGTGCCAGCAGCCCCAGACTAGCGGGGTCCCACAATGAGCAGTTCTTC. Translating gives CASSPRLAGSHNEQFF.

CDR3 protein: CASSTGLVVYEQYF. The CDR3 nucleotides are TGTGCCAGCAGCACCGGACTAGTGGTCTACGAGCAGTACTTC. V is TRBV11-2 and J is TRBJ2-7; the match to TRBD2 covers 7 bases. Unmatched junction bases numbered 7, after V lost 5 bases and J lost 3 bases. The CDR3 is 14 residues long. The germline V gene has CDR1 SGHAT and CDR2 FQNNGV.

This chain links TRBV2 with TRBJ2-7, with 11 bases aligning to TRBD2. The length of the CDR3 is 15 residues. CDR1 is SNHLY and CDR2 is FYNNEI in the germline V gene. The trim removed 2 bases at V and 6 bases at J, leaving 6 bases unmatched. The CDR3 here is CASSERSGRAREQYF. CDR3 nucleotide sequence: TGTGCCAGCAGTGAACGTAGCGGGAGGGCCCGCGAGCAGTACTTC.

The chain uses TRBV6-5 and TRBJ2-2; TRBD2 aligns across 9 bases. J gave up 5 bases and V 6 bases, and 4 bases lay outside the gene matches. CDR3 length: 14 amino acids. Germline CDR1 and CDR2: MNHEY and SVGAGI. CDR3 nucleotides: TGTGCCAGCAGGAGGCTAGCGGGAACCGGGGAGCTGTTTTTT. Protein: CASRRLAGTGELFF.

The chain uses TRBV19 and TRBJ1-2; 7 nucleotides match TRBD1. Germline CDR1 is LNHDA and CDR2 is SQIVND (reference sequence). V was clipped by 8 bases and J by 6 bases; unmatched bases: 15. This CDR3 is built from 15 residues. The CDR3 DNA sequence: TGTGCCAGTTCCCCTACCGGGACAGCTCAACATGGCTACACCTTC. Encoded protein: CASSPTGTAQHGYTF.

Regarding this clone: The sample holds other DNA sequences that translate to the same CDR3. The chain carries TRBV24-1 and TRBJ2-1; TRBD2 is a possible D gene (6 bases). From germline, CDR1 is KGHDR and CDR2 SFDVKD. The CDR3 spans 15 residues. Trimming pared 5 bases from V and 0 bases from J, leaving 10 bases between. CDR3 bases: TGTGCCACCAGTGTGGCGGGGAGCTCCTACAATGAGCAGTTCTTC. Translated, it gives CATSVAGSSYNEQFF.

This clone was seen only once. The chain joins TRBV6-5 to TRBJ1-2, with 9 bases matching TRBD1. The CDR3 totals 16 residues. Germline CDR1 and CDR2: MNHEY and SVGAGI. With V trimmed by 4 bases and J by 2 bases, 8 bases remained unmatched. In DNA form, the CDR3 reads TGTGCCAGCAGTTCCACCGGGACAGGGCGCAACTATGGCTACACCTTC. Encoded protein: CASSSTGTGRNYGYTF.